This T cell receptor (beta chain) was identified in a study of T-cell reconstitution after alpha-beta-depleted transplantation in children. CDR3 length equals 12 residues. V was cut by 6 bases and J by 2 bases, with 11 bases left in between. Germline V CDR1 and CDR2: SQVTM, ANQGSEA. Study-level results: T-cell numbers and diversity, one year after transplant, stemmed largely from T cells that were newly produced. In patients about two months after transplant, alpha-beta T cells reportedly arose from several hundred expanded graft clones.

Library preparation (for TCRbeta) was performed with unique molecular identifiers. TCRdb re-called the PCR reads with MiXCR, one entry per CDR3 protein. The top ten clones hold 9.5% to 12% of a sample with fewer than 400,000 distinct CDR3 sequences, 23% of them seen once. Notes on this clonotype: The antigen is unknown.

The clonotype comes from a male patient younger than 18 who had a stem cell transplant for acute lymphoblastic leukemia, so the T cells may come from the graft donor. V is TRBV29-1 and J is TRBJ2-7; no clear D. This material consisted of PBMCs, mostly from graft donor cells, taken 180 days after TCRalphabeta/CD19-depleted stem cell transplant. The CDR3 region is CSVVDVTYEQYF. In nucleotides, the CDR3 is TGCAGCGTAGTGGACGTTACCTACGAGCAGTACTTC.